This is a list of T cell receptor beta chains from one sample in a study of blood T cell repertoires in COVID-19. Clones were read by immunoSEQ multiplex PCR, and TCRdb kept only the in-frame ones, dropping some. The sample holds roughly 130,000 clones, under 95% seen once. Sequencing was done on a sample of peripheral blood. These receptors were taken from a man aged 55 to 70 with COVID-19, enrolled during active disease. CDR3s include the opening cysteine and the closing phenylalanine or tryptophan. The D gene is left open where the match is weak. Some rows mark clone size as missing; the rest say once, few, many or name a class of expanded clone.

clone size	D gene	V gene	J gene	CDR3 protein	CDR3 DNA
NA	NA	TRBV18	TRBJ2-5	CASSPRAQAQETQYF	TGTGCCAGCTCACCACGTGCTCAGGCCCAAGAGACCCAGTACTTC
NA	TRBD2	TRBV5-1	TRBJ2-2	CASSLGLAGGANTGELFF	TGCGCCAGCAGCTTGGGGCTAGCGGGAGGCGCGAACACCGGGGAGCTGTTTTTT
NA	NA	TRBV29-1	TRBJ1-1	CSARGSTEAFF	TGCAGCGCCCGGGGGAGCACTGAAGCTTTCTTT
NA	TRBD1	TRBV12-5	TRBJ1-6	CASGSGTGGSYNSPLHF	TGTGCTAGTGGTTCGGGGACAGGGGGTTCCTATAATTCACCCCTCCACTTT
NA	NA	TRBV21-1	TRBJ2-6	CASSKVPGGSSGANVLTF	TGTGCCAGCAGCAAGGTGCCAGGGGGTAGCTCTGGGGCCAACGTCCTGACTTTC
NA	NA	TRBV3-1/TRBV3-2	TRBJ1-5	CASSPRRGGNQPQHF	TGTGCCAGCAGCCCGCGACGGGGGGGAAATCAGCCCCAGCATTTT
NA	TRBD2	TRBV11-3	TRBJ2-7	CASSLGLASQDEQYF	TGTGCCAGCAGCTTAGGACTAGCGAGCCAGGACGAGCAGTACTTC
once	TRBD1	TRBV12-3/TRBV12-4	TRBJ1-1	CAGKGTVNTEAFF	TGTGCCGGCAAGGGGACAGTGAACACTGAAGCTTTCTTT
NA	TRBD1	TRBV11-3	TRBJ2-2	CASSQPLGQGAFGELFF	TGTGCCAGCAGCCAACCCTTGGGACAGGGGGCATTTGGGGAGCTGTTTTTT
NA	NA	TRBV10-3	TRBJ2-3	CAISLGEDTQYF	TGTGCCATCTCTCTAGGTGAAGATACGCAGTATTTT
NA	NA	TRBV7-2	TRBJ2-7	CASSLSVMYEQYF	TGTGCCAGCAGCTTATCGGTTATGTACGAGCAGTACTTC
NA	NA	TRBV6-1	TRBJ2-1	CASSEVVLTSYNEQFF	TGTGCCAGCAGTGAGGTGGTCCTAACCTCCTACAATGAGCAGTTCTTC
NA	TRBD2	TRBV10-2	TRBJ2-3	CARGGPRGGDTQYF	TGCGCCCGCGGGGGGCCTAGGGGGGGAGATACGCAGTATTTT
NA	NA	TRBV10-2	TRBJ2-5	CASRRALQETQYF	TGCGCCAGCAGGAGGGCTCTACAAGAGACCCAGTACTTC
NA	NA	TRBV3-1/TRBV3-2	TRBJ1-1	CASSQDQGFTEAFF	TGTGCCAGCAGCCAAGATCAGGGGTTCACTGAAGCTTTCTTT
NA	NA	TRBV6-5	TRBJ2-7	CASSYKENYEQYF	TGTGCCAGCAGTTACAAGGAGAATTACGAGCAGTACTTC
NA	TRBD1	TRBV24-1	TRBJ1-6	CATPTGLTSPLHF	TGTGCCACGCCGACAGGGCTTACTTCACCCCTCCACTTT
NA	NA	TRBV5-4	TRBJ2-3	CASSPTVSTDTQYF	TGTGCCAGCAGCCCGACTGTCAGCACAGATACGCAGTATTTT
NA	TRBD1	TRBV11-3	TRBJ1-2	CASSPGGYGYTF	TGTGCCAGCAGTCCAGGGGGTTATGGCTACACCTTC
NA	NA	TRBV9	TRBJ2-7	CASSVDEGSSYEQYF	TGTGCCAGCAGCGTAGATGAGGGCAGCTCCTACGAGCAGTACTTC
once	NA	TRBV27	TRBJ2-7	CASSKTVPYEQYF	TGTGCCAGTTCAAAGACAGTACCCTACGAGCAGTACTTC
once	TRBD1	TRBV19	TRBJ2-3	CASSGSVDRGRTDTQYF	TGTGCCAGTAGTGGGAGTGTGGACAGGGGGCGAACAGATACGCAGTATTTT
NA	TRBD2	TRBV10-3	TRBJ2-7	CAISPTSGGNSYEQYF	TGTGCCATCAGCCCAACTAGCGGGGGTAACTCCTACGAGCAGTACTTC
NA	NA	TRBV11-3	TRBJ2-5	CASSLDAAPGETQYF	TGTGCCAGCAGCTTAGATGCAGCTCCGGGTGAGACCCAGTACTTC
NA	NA	TRBV5-1	TRBJ1-2	CASSSGAAGANYGYTF	TGCGCCAGCAGCTCGGGTGCCGCGGGAGCTAACTATGGCTACACCTTC
few	NA	TRBV19	TRBJ1-2	CASSIAPEGRVGYTF	TGTGCCAGTAGTATAGCCCCGGAGGGAAGAGTTGGCTACACCTTC
NA	NA	TRBV5-4	TRBJ2-3	CASSLDFSTDTQYF	TGTGCCAGCAGCTTGGACTTCTCCACAGATACGCAGTATTTT
once	TRBD2	TRBV7-9	TRBJ2-7	CASSRPPGLAGGPTYEQYF	TGTGCCAGCAGCCGACCCCCGGGACTAGCGGGAGGCCCTACCTACGAGCAGTACTTC
NA	NA	TRBV28	TRBJ2-2	CASSLLVRDTGELFF	TGTGCCAGCAGTTTACTGGTCCGGGATACCGGGGAGCTGTTTTTT
NA	NA	TRBV27	TRBJ2-2	CASSFYRATAGELFF	TGTGCCAGCAGTTTTTACAGGGCAACGGCCGGGGAGCTGTTTTTT
NA	NA	TRBV12-2	TRBJ2-1	CASRLGYYNEQFF	TGTGCAAGTCGCTTAGGCTATTACAATGAGCAGTTCTTC
NA	NA	TRBV11-2	TRBJ1-1	CASSSGGNGESLNTEAFF	TGTGCCAGCAGCTCAGGTGGAAATGGGGAGAGTTTGAACACTGAAGCTTTCTTT
once	NA	TRBV14	TRBJ2-7	CASSQAAGVSYEQYF	TGTGCCAGCAGCCAAGCGGCAGGGGTCTCCTACGAGCAGTACTTC
NA	NA	TRBV19	TRBJ1-1	CASSGDRTTEAFF	TGTGCCAGTAGTGGCGACAGAACCACTGAAGCTTTCTTT
NA	TRBD2	TRBV5-1	TRBJ2-1	CASSFGLAGSSYNEQFF	TGCGCCAGCAGTTTTGGACTAGCGGGATCCTCCTACAATGAGCAGTTCTTC
NA	NA	TRBV7-3	TRBJ1-2	CASSHGTGTNYGYTF	TGTGCCAGCAGCCACGGCACAGGGACTAACTATGGCTACACCTTC
NA	TRBD1	TRBV7-9	TRBJ1-3	CASSMTGAGNTIYF	TGTGCCAGCAGCATGACAGGGGCTGGAAACACCATATATTTT
NA	NA	TRBV5-5	TRBJ1-1	CASSLATANTEAFF	TGTGCCAGCAGCTTGGCGACAGCGAACACTGAAGCTTTCTTT
NA	TRBD1	TRBV5-1	TRBJ2-1	CASSPGGGQGFNEQFF	TGCGCCAGCAGCCCCGGGGGGGGACAGGGGTTCAATGAGCAGTTCTTC
NA	NA	TRBV19	TRBJ2-1	CASSINSNNEQFF	TGTGCCAGTAGTATTAACAGCAACAATGAGCAGTTCTTC
NA	TRBD1	TRBV12-3/TRBV12-4	TRBJ2-1	CASRGRRGGEQFF	TGTGCCAGCAGGGGGCGCCGAGGGGGCGAGCAGTTCTTC
NA	TRBD1	TRBV2	TRBJ2-2	CASRGQITTGELFF	TGTGCCAGCAGGGGACAGATTACCACCGGGGAGCTGTTTTTT
NA	TRBD2	TRBV30	TRBJ2-1	CAWSPDSGGYNEQFF	TGTGCCTGGAGCCCGGATAGCGGGGGCTACAATGAGCAGTTCTTC
NA	TRBD1	TRBV28	TRBJ2-5	CASSLGDSQETQYF	TGTGCCAGCAGTTTAGGGGACAGTCAAGAGACCCAGTACTTC
NA	NA	TRBV28	TRBJ2-7	CASSTDGNESEQYF	TGTGCCAGCAGCACGGACGGGAATGAGTCCGAGCAGTACTTC
NA	NA	TRBV27	TRBJ2-3	CASSLSLLDSTSTDTQYF	TGTGCCAGCAGTTTATCGTTGCTCGACAGCACTAGCACAGATACGCAGTATTTT
NA	NA	TRBV19	TRBJ1-5	CASNPGHDNQPQHF	TGTGCCAGTAACCCCGGACACGATAATCAGCCCCAGCATTTT
NA	TRBD1	TRBV19	TRBJ2-3	CASSPTTGSTDTQYF	TGTGCCAGTAGTCCAACGACAGGGAGCACAGATACGCAGTATTTT
NA	TRBD1	TRBV5-1	TRBJ1-2	CASSPDRGYGYTF	TGCGCCAGCAGTCCAGACAGGGGTTATGGCTACACCTTC
NA	TRBD1	TRBV6-2/TRBV6-3	TRBJ1-2	CASSQTGTGHAGGYTF	TGTGCCAGCAGTCAAACCGGGACAGGCCACGCAGGTGGCTACACCTTC
NA	NA	TRBV6-1	TRBJ1-2	CASSEGAGYTF	TGTGCCAGCAGTGAGGGGGCTGGCTACACCTTC
few	NA	TRBV30	TRBJ1-5	CAWTGGMSNQPQHF	TGTGCCTGGACCGGAGGAATGAGCAATCAGCCCCAGCATTTT
NA	NA	TRBV18	TRBJ1-2	CASSPPGQGKGYTF	TGTGCCAGCTCACCACCGGGGCAGGGTAAAGGCTACACCTTC
NA	NA	TRBV11-3	TRBJ1-6	CASSDPLRLNSPLHF	TGTGCCAGCAGCGACCCACTGAGGCTTAATTCACCCCTCCACTTT
NA	TRBD1	TRBV10-1	TRBJ1-5	CASTGQGAGNQPQHF	TGCGCCAGCACCGGACAGGGGGCTGGCAATCAGCCCCAGCATTTT